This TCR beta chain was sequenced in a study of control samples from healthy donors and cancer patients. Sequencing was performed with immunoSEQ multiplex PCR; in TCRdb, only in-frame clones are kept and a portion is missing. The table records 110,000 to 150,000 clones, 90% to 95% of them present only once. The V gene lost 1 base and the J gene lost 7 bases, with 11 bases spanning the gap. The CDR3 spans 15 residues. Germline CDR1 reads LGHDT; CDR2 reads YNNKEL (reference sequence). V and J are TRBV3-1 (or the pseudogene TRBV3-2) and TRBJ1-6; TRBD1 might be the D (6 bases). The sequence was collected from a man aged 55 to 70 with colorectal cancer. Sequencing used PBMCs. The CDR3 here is CASSQGGAGNSPLHF. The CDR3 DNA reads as TGTGCCAGCAGCCAAGGGGGGGCTGGGAATTCACCCCTCCACTTT.